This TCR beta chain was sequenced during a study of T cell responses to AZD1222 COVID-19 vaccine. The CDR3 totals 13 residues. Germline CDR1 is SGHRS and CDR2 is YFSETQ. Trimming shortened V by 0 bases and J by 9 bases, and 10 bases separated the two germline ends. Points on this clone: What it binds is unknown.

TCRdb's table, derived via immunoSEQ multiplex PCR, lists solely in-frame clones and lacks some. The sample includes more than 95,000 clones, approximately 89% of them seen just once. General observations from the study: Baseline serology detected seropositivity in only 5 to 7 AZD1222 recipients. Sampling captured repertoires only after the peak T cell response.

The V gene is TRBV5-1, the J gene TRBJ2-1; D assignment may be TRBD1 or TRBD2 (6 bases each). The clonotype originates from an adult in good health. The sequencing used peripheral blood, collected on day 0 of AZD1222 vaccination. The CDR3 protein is CASSLEGGGEQFF. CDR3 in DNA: TGCGCCAGCAGCTTGGAGGGGGGAGGTGAGCAGTTCTTC. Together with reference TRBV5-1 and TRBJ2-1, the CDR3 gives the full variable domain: KAGVTQTPRYLIKTRGQQVTLSCSPISGHRSVSWYQQTPGQGLQFLFEYFSETQRNKGNFPGRFSGRQFSNSRSEMNVSTLELGDSALYLCASSLEGGGEQFFGPGTRLTVL.